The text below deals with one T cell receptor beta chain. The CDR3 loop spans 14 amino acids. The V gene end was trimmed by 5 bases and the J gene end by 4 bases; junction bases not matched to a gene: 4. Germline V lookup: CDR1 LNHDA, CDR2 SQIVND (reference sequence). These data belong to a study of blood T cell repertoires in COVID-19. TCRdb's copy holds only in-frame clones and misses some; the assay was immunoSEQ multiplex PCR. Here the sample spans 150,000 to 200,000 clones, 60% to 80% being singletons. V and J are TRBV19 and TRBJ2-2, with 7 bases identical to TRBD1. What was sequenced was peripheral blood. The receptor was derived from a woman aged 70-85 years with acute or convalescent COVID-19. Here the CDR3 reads CASSLTGVTGELFF. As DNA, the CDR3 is TGTGCCAGTAGTCTTACAGGGGTCACCGGGGAGCTGTTTTTT.